The 4 T cell receptor beta chains listed next were all sequenced from one sample in a study of blood T cell repertoires in COVID-19. Clones were sequenced by immunoSEQ multiplex PCR, and TCRdb holds only the in-frame ones, with some missing. Of 200,000 to 250,000 clones in the sample, around 83% were seen once. The sequencing input was peripheral blood. These receptor sequences come from a woman aged 45 to 65 with acute or convalescent COVID-19.

The rearrangement uses TRBV30 and TRBJ2-5; no clear D gene. CDR1 is GTSNPN, CDR2 SVGIG, per germline (reference sequence). Between the trimmed V and J ends, which lost 1 base and 0 bases, there was a span of 9 bases. CDR3 size: 14 residues. For the CDR3, the DNA is TGTGCCTGGAGTGGCCGCAGGTACCAAGAGACCCAGTACTTC. The encoded protein is CAWSGRRYQETQYF. Based on the CDR3 plus reference TRBV30 and TRBJ2-5, the full variable domain is SQTIHQWPATLVQPVGSPLSLECTVEGTSNPNLYWYRQAAGRGLQLLFYSVGIGQISSEVPQNLSASRPQDRQFILSSKKLLLSDSGFYLCAWSGRRYQETQYFGPGTRLLVL.

This rearrangement joins TRBV3-1 (or the pseudogene TRBV3-2) to TRBJ2-1; possible D gene TRBD2, 6 bases. Germline lookup yields CDR1 LGHDT and CDR2 YNNKEL (reference sequence). This CDR3 contains 13 residues. Between the trimmed V and J ends, which lost 1 base and 13 bases, there was a span of 14 bases. CDR3 nucleotides: TGTGCCAGCAGCCAAGCCTTTACTAGCAAACAGTTCTTC. This encodes CASSQAFTSKQFF.

The chain combines TRBV6-1 with TRBJ1-6; 7 nucleotides line up with TRBD1. The CDR3 extends over 12 amino acids. The V and J ends lost 8 bases and 6 bases, in that order; junction bases with no gene match: 1. CDR1 is MNHNS, CDR2 SASEGT, per germline. In DNA form, the CDR3 reads TGTGCCAGCGGACAGGTTAATTCACCCCTCCACTTT. Its protein is CASGQVNSPLHF.

The chain couples TRBV13 to TRBJ1-1; TRBD1 matches at 7 bases. The ends lost 3 bases at V and 4 bases at J; junction bases unmatched: 8. The V gene's germline CDR1 is PRHDT and CDR2 FYEKMQ (reference sequence). There are 15 residues in the CDR3. The CDR3 coding sequence is TGTGCCAGCAGCTTCCGCCTGCAGGGGGGCACTGAAGCTTTCTTT. Residues: CASSFRLQGGTEAFF. The variable domain in full, completed from reference TRBV13 and TRBJ1-1, reads AAGVIQSPRHLIKEKRETATLKCYPIPRHDTVYWYQQGPGQDPQFLISFYEKMQSDKGSIPDRFSAQQFSDYHSELNMSSLELGDSALYFCASSFRLQGGTEAFFGQGTRLTVV.